The 25 T cell receptor beta chains reported below all come from one sample, sequenced in a study of CD8 T cells in Susac syndrome. Reverse transcription used roughly 0.5 to 1 ug RNA and random hexamers. TCRdb reprocessed the immunoSEQ multiplex PCR reads with MiXCR, giving one entry per CDR3 protein. This table holds some 120,000 distinct CDR3 sequences, over 85% found once. The sequenced sample was CD8+ T cells from PBMCs. The receptor set was obtained from a human donor with Susac syndrome.

The chain has TRBV7-9 and TRBJ2-3, with D possibly TRBD2 on 5 matching bases. The germline V gene encodes CDR1 SEHNR and CDR2 FQNEAQ (reference sequence). The V and J ends lost 5 bases and 6 bases respectively, with 12 bases between them. The CDR3 covers 13 residues. CDR3 loop: CASSPPRRDTQYF. Here the CDR3 DNA reads TGTGCCAGCAGCCCCCCCCGGAGGGATACGCAGTATTTT.

The rearrangement uses TRBV15 and TRBJ1-2, with D perhaps matching TRBD1 (6 bases). The CDR3 covers 13 residues. Germline CDR1 reads LNHNV; CDR2 reads YYDKDF (reference sequence). The germline V and J ends were trimmed by 1 base and 6 bases, with 9 bases remaining between them. CDR3 sequence reads: CATSRVRQDGYTF. In DNA, the CDR3 is TGTGCCACCAGCAGAGTTAGACAGGATGGCTACACCTTC.

This clonotype was recorded once. The V and J genes are TRBV12-3 or TRBV12-4 and TRBJ2-5; D unresolved. V lost 3 bases, J lost 7 bases, and 15 bases lay in between. The CDR3 totals 14 residues. CDR3: CASSFDGPRTTQYF. CDR3 sequence (DNA): TGTGCCAGCAGTTTCGACGGACCACGGACGACCCAGTACTTC.

V gene TRBV29-1 combines with J gene TRBJ1-5, with D perhaps matching TRBD1 (6 bases). V gave up 6 bases and J gave up 3 bases, with 12 bases separating them. Germline V gene lookup returns CDR1 SQVTM and CDR2 ANQGSEA. The CDR3 length is 13 residues. CDR3 sequence: CSVGTRVNQPQHF. CDR3 nucleotides: TGCAGCGTGGGGACAAGGGTCAATCAGCCCCAGCATTTT.

This rearrangement joins TRBV7-9 to TRBJ2-7; 9 bases agree with TRBD1. CDR1 and CDR2 (germline): SEHNR, FQNEAQ (reference sequence). V lost 2 bases and J lost 2; bases outside the gene matches: 10. This CDR3 comprises 17 residues. The DNA of the CDR3 is TGTGCCAGCAGCTTAATCAACAGGGGGCGAAATCCCTACGAGCAGTACTTC. Protein sequence: CASSLINRGRNPYEQYF.

The chain has TRBV7-2 and TRBJ2-1, with TRBD2 identical over 9 bases. V was pared by 4 bases and J by 3 bases, with 7 bases of the junction left unmatched. The V gene's germline CDR1 is SGHTA and CDR2 FQGNSA. This CDR3 comprises 16 residues. CDR3 in DNA: TGTGCCAGCAGCTCCTTTAGCGGGGGAGTCTACAATGAGCAGTTCTTC. Translated: CASSSFSGGVYNEQFF.

This chain uses TRBV7-6 with TRBJ2-1; 7 bases match TRBD2. The CDR3 has 15 residues. Trimming removed 5 bases from V and 4 bases from J; junction bases left unmatched: 8. In germline, CDR1 is SGHVS, CDR2 FNYEAQ. CDR3 loop: CASSPNSGQYNEQFF. As DNA, the CDR3 is TGTGCCAGCAGCCCGAATAGCGGGCAATACAATGAGCAGTTCTTC.

The rearrangement uses TRBV6-1 and TRBJ2-4; D is undetermined. V lost 4 bases and J 8 bases, leaving 15 bases between the germline ends. Germline-derived CDR1 and CDR2 are MNHNS and SASEGT. The CDR3 runs to 14 residues. In DNA, the CDR3 is TGTGCCAGCAGTGGAACGTTTCCTACAGACATTCAGTACTTC. Its translation: CASSGTFPTDIQYF.

The chain uses TRBV30 and TRBJ1-1; D not certain. This CDR3 region has 15 residues. Germline values: CDR1 GTSNPN, CDR2 SVGIG (reference sequence). Trimming shortened V by 1 base and J by 0 bases, and 12 bases separated the two germline ends. CDR3: CAWSGGSVMNTEAFF. DNA of the CDR3: TGTGCCTGGAGTGGAGGTTCAGTTATGAACACTGAAGCTTTCTTT.

The gene calls are TRBV4-1 and TRBJ1-1; weak D call: TRBD1 (6 bases). The CDR3 extends over 14 amino acids. Germline-derived CDR1 and CDR2 are MGHRA and YSYEKL. The germline V and J ends were trimmed by 3 bases and 0 bases, with 8 bases remaining between them. The CDR3 here is CASSQRQVNTEAFF. In DNA form, the CDR3 reads TGCGCCAGCAGCCAGAGACAGGTGAACACTGAAGCTTTCTTT.

This clonotype was recorded only once. The rearrangement joins TRBV27 to TRBJ1-2; 10 bases match TRBD1. Germline values: CDR1 MNHEY, CDR2 SMNVEV (reference sequence). The CDR3 extends over 17 amino acids. Unmatched junction bases numbered 14, after V lost 5 bases and J lost 5 bases. This CDR3 is CASSPGQGPQLVYGYTF. For the CDR3, the DNA is TGTGCCAGCAGTCCGGGACAGGGGCCCCAACTAGTGTATGGCTACACCTTC.

The chain carries TRBV9 and TRBJ2-5, with TRBD2 matching over 10 bases. With V trimmed by 0 bases and J by 0 bases, 2 bases remained unmatched. The length of the CDR3 is 16 residues. Germline V gene data show CDR1 as SGDLS and CDR2 as YYNGEE. CDR3 sequence: CASSVVGLADQETQYF. The CDR3, as DNA: TGTGCCAGCAGCGTAGTAGGACTAGCGGACCAAGAGACCCAGTACTTC.

The chain links TRBV12-3 or TRBV12-4 to TRBJ2-7, with 7 positions matching TRBD1. CDR3 size: 14 residues. J gave up 3 bases and V 5 bases, and 7 bases lay outside the gene matches. The CDR3: CASSTDRERYEQYF. CDR3 nucleotides: TGTGCCAGCAGTACCGACAGGGAACGCTACGAGCAGTACTTC.

The chain has TRBV7-6 and TRBJ2-7; D is perhaps TRBD2 (5 bases). Trimming took off 0 bases at V and 7 bases at J, with 10 bases between the two ends. The CDR3 runs 13 residues. Germline V gives CDR1 SGHVS, CDR2 FNYEAQ. The CDR3 DNA is TGTGCCAGCAGCTTAGCTCCACTAGGAGAGCAGTACTTC. Protein product: CASSLAPLGEQYF.

The J gene is TRBJ2-2, the V gene TRBV5-6; TRBD2 agrees at 8 bases. The germline gives CDR1 SGHDT, CDR2 YYEEEE. After removal of 4 bases from V and 6 bases from J, the junction contained 14 bases not matched to a gene. The CDR3 loop spans 17 amino acids. DNA for the CDR3: TGTGCCAGCAGCCCCCTTGGAGAAAGCGGGAGTTCCGGGGAGCTGTTTTTT. It is translated as CASSPLGESGSSGELFF.

This chain joins TRBV9 and TRBJ2-5; 9 bases fit TRBD2. V lost 2 bases to trimming and J lost 5 bases; unmatched junction nucleotides: 10. The CDR3 covers 16 residues. Germline values: CDR1 SGDLS, CDR2 YYNGEE. The CDR3 nucleotides read TGTGCCAGCAGCGTTGCGGGACTAGCTGAATTGGAGACCCAGTACTTC. It specifies CASSVAGLAELETQYF.

This rearrangement joins TRBV29-1 to TRBJ2-1; D ambiguous. The CDR3 loop spans 10 amino acids. From germline, CDR1 is SQVTM and CDR2 ANQGSEA. The germline V and J ends were trimmed by 1 base and 6 bases, with 1 base remaining between them. As DNA, the CDR3 is TGCAGCGTTGAAGTCAATGAGCAGTTCTTC. Translation gives CSVEVNEQFF.

J is TRBJ1-5 and V is TRBV28; TRBD1 is a possible D gene (6 bases). Deletions cut 10 bases from V and 0 bases from J, with 13 bases between. The CDR3 runs 14 residues. CDR1 and CDR2 from the germline V gene are MDHEN and SYDVKM. CDR3 amino acids: CATQQGNSNQPQHF. The CDR3 DNA reads as TGTGCCACCCAACAGGGAAATAGCAATCAGCCCCAGCATTTT. The whole variable domain, filled in from reference TRBV28 and TRBJ1-5, reads DVKVTQSSRYLVKRTGEKVFLECVQDMDHENMFWYRQDPGLGLRLIYFSYDVKMKEKGDIPEGYSVSREKKERFSLILESASTNQTSMYLCATQQGNSNQPQHFGDGTRLSIL.

The chain links TRBV6-4 to TRBJ2-6; 7 bases align to TRBD1. Germline assignment: CDR1 MRHNA and CDR2 SNTAGT. This CDR3 contains 16 residues. Germline trimming cut 5 bases from V and 0 bases from J; bases unmatched to any gene: 4. CDR3 loop: CASSSGDSSGANVLTF. Written as DNA, the CDR3 is TGTGCCAGCAGTTCTGGGGACAGCTCTGGGGCCAACGTCCTGACTTTC.

J is TRBJ1-5 and V is TRBV27, with a tentative D call TRBD1 (6 bases). The germline gives CDR1 MNHEY, CDR2 SMNVEV (reference sequence). The CDR3 extends over 15 amino acids. V was trimmed by 4 bases and J by 3 bases, leaving 13 bases between them. The CDR3 loop is CASSSIGQSNQPQHF. The CDR3 DNA is TGTGCCAGCAGTTCCATTGGACAGTCCAATCAGCCCCAGCATTTT.

This clonotype was found once. The chain has TRBV28 and TRBJ2-3; the D is unclear. Germline lookup yields CDR1 MDHEN and CDR2 SYDVKM. V gave up 3 bases and J gave up 10 bases, with 8 bases separating them. The CDR3 covers 11 residues. As DNA, the CDR3 is TGTGCCAGCAGTTTGTCTGGTCCGCAGTATTTT. Its translation: CASSLSGPQYF.

This rearrangement joins TRBV4-1 to TRBJ2-3, with 7 bases that match TRBD2. This CDR3 spans 16 amino acids. Losses at the gene ends were 5 bases for V and 5 bases for J; bases not matched to a gene: 13. Germline CDR1 is MGHRA and CDR2 is YSYEKL. The CDR3 sequence: CASSALLGEGLDTQYF. DNA of the CDR3: TGCGCCAGCAGCGCGCTTTTAGGGGAGGGCCTAGATACGCAGTATTTT.

J is TRBJ1-1 and V is TRBV27, with D perhaps TRBD1 (5 bases). The V end was cut by 2 bases, the J end by 6 bases, with 10 bases between. Germline CDR1 is MNHEY and CDR2 is SMNVEV (reference sequence). This CDR3 has 13 amino acids. CDR3 in DNA: TGTGCCAGCAGTTTAATTGGGGCCGCTGAAGCTTTCTTT. Protein sequence: CASSLIGAAEAFF.

CDR3: CASSPGQGMNTEAFF. Written as DNA, the CDR3 is TGTGCCAGCAGTCCCGGACAGGGGATGAACACTGAAGCTTTCTTT. The V call is TRBV12-3 or TRBV12-4, the J call TRBJ1-1; 9 bases map to TRBD1. This CDR3 contains 15 residues. V lost 5 bases to trimming and J lost 0 bases; unmatched junction nucleotides: 4.

This sequence joins TRBV7-9 and TRBJ2-1, with TRBD2 identical over 9 bases. Germline V gene data show CDR1 as SEHNR and CDR2 as FQNEAQ (reference sequence). V shed 1 base and J 7 bases; nucleotides not matched to a gene: 11. CDR3 length: 17 residues. CDR3 region: CASSLVSLREGPNEQFF. The CDR3 DNA is TGTGCCAGCAGCTTAGTTAGTTTGCGGGAGGGCCCAAATGAGCAGTTCTTC.